The rows below give T cell receptor beta chains drawn from one sample of a study of T cells in localized non-small cell lung cancer. Only in-frame clones appear in the TCRdb table, and some are missing; sequencing was by immunoSEQ multiplex PCR. The table shows fewer than 25,000 clones, with roughly 90% occurring only once. The specimen comprised peripheral blood, sampled before any cancer treatment. The receptors originated from a woman aged 35-70 years with stage I lung adenocarcinoma. Each CDR3 is given with its conserved first and last residue. Fields, in order: D gene, CDR3 length, J gene, clone size, V gene, CDR3 protein, CDR3 DNA. The D gene is left open where the match is weak. Only part of the rows carry a size: once, few, many, or a class if the clone is expanded.

d_call: -
cdr3_length: 13
j_call: TRBJ2-5
clone_size: once
v_call: TRBV7-2
cdr3_aa: CASSLEIRRTQYF
cdr3_nt: TGTGCCAGCAGCTTAGAAATACGGCGGACCCAGTACTTC

d_call: -
cdr3_length: 12
j_call: TRBJ1-2
clone_size: few
v_call: TRBV28
cdr3_aa: CASSSRTGKVTF
cdr3_nt: TGTGCCAGCAGTTCACGGACGGGAAAAGTCACCTTC

d_call: -
cdr3_length: 16
j_call: TRBJ1-2
clone_size: -
v_call: TRBV7-2
cdr3_aa: CASSFPPGATNYGYTF
cdr3_nt: TGTGCCAGCAGCTTTCCGCCAGGAGCTACTAACTATGGCTACACCTTC

d_call: -
cdr3_length: 13
j_call: TRBJ1-4
clone_size: -
v_call: TRBV9
cdr3_aa: CASSVEGREKLFF
cdr3_nt: TGTGCCAGCAGCGTAGAGGGTCGGGAAAAACTGTTTTTT

d_call: -
cdr3_length: 17
j_call: TRBJ2-5
clone_size: -
v_call: TRBV1
cdr3_aa: CTSSQWNGGKPKETQYF
cdr3_nt: TGCACCAGCAGCCAGTGGAACGGGGGGAAGCCAAAAGAGACCCAGTACTTC

d_call: -
cdr3_length: 14
j_call: TRBJ1-3
clone_size: -
v_call: TRBV5-4
cdr3_aa: CASSLSGTGNTIYF
cdr3_nt: TGTGCCAGCAGCTTGTCGGGAACTGGAAACACCATATATTTT

d_call: TRBD1
cdr3_length: 14
j_call: TRBJ2-7
clone_size: -
v_call: TRBV27
cdr3_aa: CASSLRQGSYEQYF
cdr3_nt: TGTGCCAGCAGTTTACGACAGGGTTCCTACGAGCAGTACTTC

d_call: -
cdr3_length: 14
j_call: TRBJ1-5
clone_size: once
v_call: TRBV2
cdr3_aa: CASSGEGGNQPQHF
cdr3_nt: TGTGCCAGCAGTGGGGAAGGGGGCAATCAGCCCCAGCATTTT

d_call: -
cdr3_length: 18
j_call: TRBJ2-6
clone_size: -
v_call: TRBV19
cdr3_aa: CASTVPWRGRSGANVLTF
cdr3_nt: TGTGCCAGTACGGTCCCTTGGAGGGGTCGCTCTGGGGCCAACGTCCTGACTTTC

d_call: -
cdr3_length: 13
j_call: TRBJ2-7
clone_size: -
v_call: TRBV5-8
cdr3_aa: CASSFRGFDEQYF
cdr3_nt: TGTGCCAGCAGCTTTCGAGGTTTCGACGAGCAGTACTTC

d_call: -
cdr3_length: 12
j_call: TRBJ1-2
clone_size: -
v_call: TRBV2
cdr3_aa: CASTQKGYGYTF
cdr3_nt: TGTGCCAGCACCCAAAAGGGCTATGGCTACACCTTC

d_call: -
cdr3_length: 12
j_call: TRBJ1-1
clone_size: -
v_call: TRBV15
cdr3_aa: CATSRDTTEAFF
cdr3_nt: TGTGCCACCAGCAGAGATACCACTGAAGCTTTCTTT

d_call: -
cdr3_length: 12
j_call: TRBJ1-1
clone_size: -
v_call: TRBV5-1
cdr3_aa: CASSLGRDEAFF
cdr3_nt: TGCGCCAGCAGCTTGGGAAGAGATGAAGCTTTCTTT

d_call: -
cdr3_length: 15
j_call: TRBJ1-6
clone_size: -
v_call: TRBV5-6
cdr3_aa: CASSPGGRTNSPLHF
cdr3_nt: TGTGCCAGCAGCCCTGGTGGTCGGACTAATTCACCCCTCCACTTT

d_call: TRBD1
cdr3_length: 15
j_call: TRBJ2-1
clone_size: few
v_call: TRBV10-1
cdr3_aa: CASTGTGPSYNEQFF
cdr3_nt: TGCGCCAGCACAGGGACAGGACCCTCTTACAATGAGCAGTTCTTC

d_call: -
cdr3_length: 14
j_call: TRBJ2-5
clone_size: -
v_call: TRBV7-7
cdr3_aa: CASSQGSGQETQYF
cdr3_nt: TGTGCCAGCAGCCAAGGTTCGGGTCAAGAGACCCAGTACTTC

d_call: TRBD1
cdr3_length: 14
j_call: TRBJ1-1
clone_size: -
v_call: TRBV30
cdr3_aa: CAWSETGVRTEAFF
cdr3_nt: TGTGCCTGGAGCGAAACAGGGGTTCGAACTGAAGCTTTCTTT

d_call: -
cdr3_length: 17
j_call: TRBJ1-5
clone_size: -
v_call: TRBV28
cdr3_aa: CASRQNRGSTSNQPQHF
cdr3_nt: TGTGCCAGCAGGCAGAACCGGGGCTCCACAAGCAATCAGCCCCAGCATTTT

d_call: -
cdr3_length: 14
j_call: TRBJ2-3
clone_size: -
v_call: TRBV5-4
cdr3_aa: CASSLDTNEDTQYF
cdr3_nt: TGTGCCAGCAGCTTGGATACCAATGAGGATACGCAGTATTTT

d_call: -
cdr3_length: 15
j_call: TRBJ2-7
clone_size: -
v_call: TRBV18
cdr3_aa: CASSRYAPTKYEQYF
cdr3_nt: TGTGCCAGCTCACGCTACGCGCCCACCAAATACGAGCAGTACTTC

d_call: -
cdr3_length: 15
j_call: TRBJ1-1
clone_size: -
v_call: TRBV27
cdr3_aa: CASSLGQGWNTEAFF
cdr3_nt: TGTGCCAGCAGTTTGGGGCAGGGTTGGAACACTGAAGCTTTCTTT

d_call: -
cdr3_length: 15
j_call: TRBJ2-1
clone_size: -
v_call: TRBV11-2
cdr3_aa: CASSAPIGGYNEQFF
cdr3_nt: TGTGCCAGCAGCGCCCCTATAGGAGGATACAATGAGCAGTTCTTC

d_call: TRBD1
cdr3_length: 17
j_call: TRBJ2-7
clone_size: -
v_call: TRBV19
cdr3_aa: CASSIGTGWRDDYEQYF
cdr3_nt: TGTGCCAGTAGTATCGGGACAGGGTGGCGGGATGACTACGAGCAGTACTTC

d_call: -
cdr3_length: 15
j_call: TRBJ1-4
clone_size: -
v_call: TRBV18
cdr3_aa: CASRGGGASNEKLFF
cdr3_nt: TGTGCCAGCCGAGGGGGAGGCGCTTCTAATGAAAAACTGTTTTTT

d_call: -
cdr3_length: 13
j_call: TRBJ1-4
clone_size: -
v_call: TRBV19
cdr3_aa: CASSPRRDEKLFF
cdr3_nt: TGTGCCAGTAGTCCCCGTCGGGATGAAAAACTGTTTTTT

d_call: -
cdr3_length: 15
j_call: TRBJ2-3
clone_size: -
v_call: TRBV19
cdr3_aa: CASSMLAAGTDTQYF
cdr3_nt: TGTGCCAGTAGTATGTTAGCTGCTGGTACAGATACGCAGTATTTT

d_call: -
cdr3_length: 13
j_call: TRBJ1-5
clone_size: once
v_call: TRBV9
cdr3_aa: CASSVDINQPQHF
cdr3_nt: TGTGCCAGCAGCGTAGACATCAATCAGCCCCAGCATTTT

d_call: -
cdr3_length: 15
j_call: TRBJ2-7
clone_size: -
v_call: TRBV9
cdr3_aa: CASSVGTLSSYEQYF
cdr3_nt: TGTGCCAGCAGCGTCGGGACTCTGAGCTCCTACGAGCAGTACTTC

d_call: TRBD1
cdr3_length: 12
j_call: TRBJ2-7
clone_size: -
v_call: TRBV6-1
cdr3_aa: CANGDRITEQYF
cdr3_nt: TGTGCCAACGGGGACAGGATAACCGAGCAGTACTTC

d_call: -
cdr3_length: 21
j_call: TRBJ1-4
clone_size: -
v_call: TRBV4-3
cdr3_aa: CASSQATNFGPEGATNEKLFF
cdr3_nt: TGCGCCAGCAGCCAAGCAACAAATTTCGGTCCAGAGGGCGCAACTAATGAAAAACTGTTTTTT

d_call: -
cdr3_length: 15
j_call: TRBJ2-3
clone_size: -
v_call: TRBV19
cdr3_aa: CASSMPNSHTDTQYF
cdr3_nt: TGTGCCAGTAGTATGCCGAACAGTCACACAGATACGCAGTATTTT

d_call: -
cdr3_length: 15
j_call: TRBJ1-4
clone_size: -
v_call: TRBV7-2
cdr3_aa: CASCAGPTTNEKLFF
cdr3_nt: TGTGCCAGCTGCGCAGGGCCAACAACTAATGAAAAACTGTTTTTT

d_call: -
cdr3_length: 13
j_call: TRBJ1-2
clone_size: -
v_call: TRBV18
cdr3_aa: CASSPDKVYGYTF
cdr3_nt: TGTGCCAGCTCACCCGACAAGGTCTATGGCTACACCTTC

d_call: -
cdr3_length: 16
j_call: TRBJ2-2
clone_size: -
v_call: TRBV15
cdr3_aa: CATSRDFLAPTGELFF
cdr3_nt: TGTGCCACCAGCAGAGATTTTTTAGCACCTACCGGGGAGCTGTTTTTT

d_call: -
cdr3_length: 12
j_call: TRBJ2-3
clone_size: -
v_call: TRBV19
cdr3_aa: CASTSSGDTQYF
cdr3_nt: TGCGCCAGTACATCGAGCGGAGATACGCAGTATTTT

d_call: -
cdr3_length: 11
j_call: TRBJ2-3
clone_size: -
v_call: TRBV30
cdr3_aa: CAFTLSGTQYF
cdr3_nt: TGTGCCTTCACCCTTAGTGGTACGCAGTATTTT

d_call: TRBD1
cdr3_length: 15
j_call: TRBJ2-1
clone_size: -
v_call: TRBV9
cdr3_aa: CASSVLGGPYNEQFF
cdr3_nt: TGTGCCAGCAGCGTACTAGGGGGCCCTTACAATGAGCAGTTCTTC

d_call: TRBD2
cdr3_length: 16
j_call: TRBJ2-7
clone_size: -
v_call: TRBV11-2
cdr3_aa: CASSFALSGAAYEQYF
cdr3_nt: TGTGCCAGCAGCTTCGCCCTTAGCGGGGCGGCCTACGAGCAGTACTTC

d_call: -
cdr3_length: 13
j_call: TRBJ1-4
clone_size: -
v_call: TRBV4-3
cdr3_aa: CASSQGLEEKLFF
cdr3_nt: TGCGCCAGCAGCCAAGGGCTTGAGGAAAAACTGTTTTTT

d_call: -
cdr3_length: 18
j_call: TRBJ1-5
clone_size: -
v_call: TRBV6-1
cdr3_aa: CASSEAYFPRYSNQPQHF
cdr3_nt: TGTGCCAGCAGTGAAGCGTATTTTCCCCGTTATAGCAATCAGCCCCAGCATTTT

d_call: -
cdr3_length: 13
j_call: TRBJ2-7
clone_size: -
v_call: TRBV5-4
cdr3_aa: CASSAAGPSEQYF
cdr3_nt: TGTGCCAGCAGCGCGGCGGGGCCTAGCGAGCAGTACTTC

d_call: -
cdr3_length: 14
j_call: TRBJ1-5
clone_size: -
v_call: TRBV28
cdr3_aa: CASRLGGAGEPQHF
cdr3_nt: TGTGCCAGCCGGCTGGGGGGGGCTGGGGAGCCCCAGCATTTT

d_call: -
cdr3_length: 15
j_call: TRBJ1-3
clone_size: -
v_call: TRBV19
cdr3_aa: CASSIIGASGNTIYF
cdr3_nt: TGTGCCAGTAGTATCATCGGGGCCTCTGGAAACACCATATATTTT

d_call: -
cdr3_length: 15
j_call: TRBJ2-1
clone_size: -
v_call: TRBV4-3
cdr3_aa: CASSQDPRVHNEQFF
cdr3_nt: TGCGCCAGCAGCCAAGATCCCAGGGTTCACAATGAGCAGTTCTTC

d_call: -
cdr3_length: 15
j_call: TRBJ2-1
clone_size: once
v_call: TRBV11-3
cdr3_aa: CASSIRDIPYNEQFF
cdr3_nt: TGTGCCAGCAGCATAAGGGACATCCCCTACAATGAGCAGTTCTTC

d_call: -
cdr3_length: 14
j_call: TRBJ2-3
clone_size: -
v_call: TRBV2
cdr3_aa: CASSEVGGPDTQYF
cdr3_nt: TGTGCCAGCAGTGAAGTGGGGGGGCCAGATACGCAGTATTTT

d_call: TRBD1
cdr3_length: 15
j_call: TRBJ1-2
clone_size: -
v_call: TRBV5-1
cdr3_aa: CASSLAGTGGEGYTF
cdr3_nt: TGCGCCAGCAGCTTGGCCGGGACAGGGGGCGAAGGCTACACCTTC

d_call: -
cdr3_length: 17
j_call: TRBJ1-5
clone_size: -
v_call: TRBV23-1
cdr3_aa: CASSQSSTGHSNQPQHF
cdr3_nt: TGCGCCAGCAGTCAATCCAGCACAGGGCATAGCAATCAGCCCCAGCATTTT

d_call: -
cdr3_length: 13
j_call: TRBJ1-2
clone_size: -
v_call: TRBV6-5
cdr3_aa: CASSYSKLGGEAF
cdr3_nt: TGTGCCAGCAGTTACTCGAAGCTTGGCGGTGAGGCATTC

d_call: TRBD1
cdr3_length: 15
j_call: TRBJ2-7
clone_size: -
v_call: TRBV19
cdr3_aa: CASSFGQGHSYEQYF
cdr3_nt: TGTGCCAGTAGTTTCGGACAGGGCCACTCCTACGAGCAGTACTTC

d_call: -
cdr3_length: 14
j_call: TRBJ2-2
clone_size: -
v_call: TRBV5-1
cdr3_aa: CASSLDREIGELFF
cdr3_nt: TGCGCCAGCAGCTTGGACAGGGAAATCGGGGAGCTGTTTTTT

d_call: TRBD1
cdr3_length: 12
j_call: TRBJ1-1
clone_size: -
v_call: TRBV28
cdr3_aa: CATRQGGIEAFF
cdr3_nt: TGTGCCACCCGACAGGGGGGGATAGAAGCTTTCTTT

d_call: -
cdr3_length: 15
j_call: TRBJ2-3
clone_size: -
v_call: TRBV5-4
cdr3_aa: CASSLQDPSLDTQYF
cdr3_nt: TGTGCCAGCAGCTTACAGGACCCAAGCCTAGATACGCAGTATTTT

d_call: -
cdr3_length: 13
j_call: TRBJ1-3
clone_size: -
v_call: TRBV12-5
cdr3_aa: CASGLRNGNTIYF
cdr3_nt: TGTGCTAGTGGTTTGCGAAATGGAAACACCATATATTTT